Given below is one T cell receptor (beta chain) in context. No antigen is known for it. This record belongs to a study of molecular identifiers for immune sequencing clone quantification. Study-wide background: Replicates partitioned RNA from approximately 22,000 or 94,000 naive CD8 cells into five parts, sequencing four. Study-wide results and caveats: Researchers reportedly could pick up spiked Jurkat TCR RNA from one cell mixed into 1 million or so naive cells. Identical TCR molecules can share a barcode, and this sharing could underestimate highly expanded clone sizes. Clones above 20 RNA copies contained over 98% of effector molecules and under 1% of naive molecules.

MiXCR, applied by TCRdb to the PCR reads, yields one record per CDR3 protein. The table lists over 600,000 distinct CDR3 sequences, just under 20% of them singletons. This CDR3 spans 18 amino acids. V lost 5 bases and J 0 bases, leaving 20 bases between the germline ends. CDR1 is SGHAT, CDR2 FQNNGV, per germline. This receptor was obtained from a human donor in good health. Some libraries in this study had Jurkat cell RNA spiked in. Source material: naive CD8+ T cells from blood, with Jurkat cell RNA spiked in. Subset given: FACS-sorted CD8+CD4-CCR7+CD45RA+ naive T cells. The chain links TRBV11-2 to TRBJ2-1; a possible D gene is TRBD2 (6 bases). The CDR3 loop reads CASSLRDGPPLSYNEQFF. CDR3 nucleotides: TGTGCCAGCAGCCTGCGGGACGGACCTCCCCTCTCCTACAATGAGCAGTTCTTC.